A single T cell receptor (beta chain) is shown here with its context. These data originate in a study of blood T cell repertoires in COVID-19. Study-level information: COVID-19 samples, acute and convalescent, were from the United States, Italy and Spain.

Generated by immunoSEQ multiplex PCR, the TCRdb table keeps only in-frame clones and is missing some. The repertoire holds 68,000 or so clones, with 88% as singletons. The TCR comes from a human donor in a cohort sampled during active COVID-19. Sequenced sample: peripheral blood.

The CDR3 loop is CATRGLAGDEQYF. CDR3 nucleotides: TGTGCCACCAGGGGACTAGCGGGGGATGAGCAGTACTTC. This sequence joins TRBV24-1 and TRBJ2-7; the match to TRBD2 covers 14 bases. V dropped 7 bases and J dropped 7; count of bases not matched to a gene: 2. The CDR3 is made up of 13 amino acids. Germline CDR1 is KGHDR and CDR2 is SFDVKD.